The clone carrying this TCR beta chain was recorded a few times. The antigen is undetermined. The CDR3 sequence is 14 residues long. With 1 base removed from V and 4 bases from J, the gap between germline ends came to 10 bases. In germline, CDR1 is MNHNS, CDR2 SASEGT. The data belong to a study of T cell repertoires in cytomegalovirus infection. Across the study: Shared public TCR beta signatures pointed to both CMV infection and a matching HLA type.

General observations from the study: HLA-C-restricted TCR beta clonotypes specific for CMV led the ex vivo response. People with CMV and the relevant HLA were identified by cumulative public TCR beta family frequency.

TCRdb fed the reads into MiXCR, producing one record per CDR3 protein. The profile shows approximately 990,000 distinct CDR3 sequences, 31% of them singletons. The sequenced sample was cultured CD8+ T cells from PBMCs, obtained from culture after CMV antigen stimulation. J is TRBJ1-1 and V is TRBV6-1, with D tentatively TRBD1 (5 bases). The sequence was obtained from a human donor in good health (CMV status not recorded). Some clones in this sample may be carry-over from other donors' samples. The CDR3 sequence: CASSEGEGVTEAFF. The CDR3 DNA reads TGTGCCAGCAGTGAAGGGGAAGGGGTCACTGAAGCTTTCTTT.